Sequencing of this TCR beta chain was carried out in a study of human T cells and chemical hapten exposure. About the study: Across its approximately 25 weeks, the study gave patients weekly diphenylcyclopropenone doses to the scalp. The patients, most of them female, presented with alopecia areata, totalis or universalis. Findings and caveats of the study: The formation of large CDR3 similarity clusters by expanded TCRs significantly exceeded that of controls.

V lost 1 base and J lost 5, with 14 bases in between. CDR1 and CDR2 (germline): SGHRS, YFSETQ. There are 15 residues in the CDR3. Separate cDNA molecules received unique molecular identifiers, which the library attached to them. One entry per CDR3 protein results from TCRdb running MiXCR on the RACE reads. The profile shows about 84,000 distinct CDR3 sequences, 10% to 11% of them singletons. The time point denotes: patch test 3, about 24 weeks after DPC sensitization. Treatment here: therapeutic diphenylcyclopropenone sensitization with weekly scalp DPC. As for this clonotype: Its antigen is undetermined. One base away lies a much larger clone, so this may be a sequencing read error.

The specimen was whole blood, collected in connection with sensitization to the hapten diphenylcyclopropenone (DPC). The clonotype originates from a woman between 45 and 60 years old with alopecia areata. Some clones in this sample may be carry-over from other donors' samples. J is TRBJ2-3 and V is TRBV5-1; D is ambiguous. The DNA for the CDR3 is TGCGCCAGCAGCTTGTCGCCCCCTCCGGAAGATACGCAGTATTTT. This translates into CASSLSPPPEDTQYF. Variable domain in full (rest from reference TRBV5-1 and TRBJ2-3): KAGVTQTPRYLIKTRGQQVTLSCSPISGHRSVSWYQQTPGQGLQFLFEYFSETQRNKGNFPGRFSGRQFSNSRSEMNVSTLELGDSALYLCASSLSPPPEDTQYFGPGTRLTVL.